One and the same sample provided the 17 T cell receptor beta chains below, sequenced in a study of human T cells and chemical hapten exposure. Indicated time point: patch test 2, 6 weeks after DPC sensitization. Stated treatment: therapeutic diphenylcyclopropenone sensitization with weekly scalp DPC. Via MiXCR, TCRdb re-called the RACE reads, giving one row per CDR3 protein. This sample has some 84,000 distinct CDR3 sequences, with 10% found just once. The sequenced sample was whole blood, obtained in connection with sensitization to the hapten diphenylcyclopropenone (DPC). The receptor set was obtained from a woman between 45 and 60 years old with alopecia areata. Some clones in this sample may be carry-over from other donors' samples.

This chain uses TRBV18 with TRBJ1-4; 7 nucleotides align to TRBD1. The trim removed 3 bases at V and 0 bases at J, leaving 1 base unmatched. The CDR3 spans 15 residues. The V gene's germline CDR1 is KGHSH and CDR2 LQKENI. The CDR3 sequence: CASSPDRATNEKLFF. The CDR3 region has the DNA TGTGCCAGCTCACCCGACAGGGCAACTAATGAAAAACTGTTTTTT.

The rearrangement joins TRBV10-2 to TRBJ1-4, with TRBD1 identical over 10 bases. The CDR3 totals 14 residues. Trimming cost V 5 bases and J 8 bases; bases outside gene matches: 5. Germline V lookup: CDR1 WSHSY, CDR2 SAAADI. This CDR3 reads CASSTGTGDEKLFF. CDR3 nucleotides: TGCGCCAGCAGTACCGGGACAGGGGACGAAAAACTGTTTTTT.

At least ten counts were recorded for this clonotype. The J gene is TRBJ2-2, the V gene TRBV5-6, with D tentatively TRBD1 (6 bases). V shed 0 bases and J shed 1 base, with 13 bases lying between them. The CDR3 extends over 17 amino acids. Germline CDR1 SGHDT, CDR2 YYEEEE. The CDR3 is CASSLALAGVNTGELFF. The CDR3 DNA is TGTGCCAGCAGCTTGGCCTTAGCAGGGGTGAACACCGGGGAGCTGTTTTTT.

This clonotype has a count of ten or more. This chain joins TRBV6-2 or TRBV6-3 and TRBJ1-1; the match to TRBD1 covers 8 bases. This CDR3 is built from 16 residues. Germline lookup yields CDR1 MNHEY and CDR2 SVGEGT. J gave up 3 bases and V 8 bases, and 14 bases lay outside the gene matches. CDR3 region: CASGPNYGQGYTEAFF. The CDR3 DNA follows: TGTGCCAGCGGACCGAACTACGGACAGGGTTACACTGAAGCTTTCTTT.

The gene calls are TRBV7-2 and TRBJ1-5; D may be TRBD1 (5 bases). CDR1 SGHTA and CDR2 FQGNSA come from the germline V gene. The germline V and J ends were trimmed by 4 bases and 6 bases, with 16 bases remaining between them. There are 15 residues in the CDR3. The CDR3, as DNA: TGTGCCAGCAGCTCCACGCTCGGGACGGGTCAGCCCCAGCATTTT. Its translation: CASSSTLGTGQPQHF.

J is TRBJ1-1 and V is TRBV20-1; no definite D call. Trimming removed 1 base at V and 0 bases at J, with 21 bases between. The CDR3 is 18 amino acids. The germline V gene has CDR1 DFQATT and CDR2 SNEGSKA (reference sequence). CDR3 bases: TGCAGTGCTAGAGGGTCCCAGGACCTTCTACGCATGAACACTGAAGCTTTCTTT. This translates into CSARGSQDLLRMNTEAFF.

There are a few counts of this clonotype. The chain joins TRBV6-6 to TRBJ1-2; no definite D call. Looked up from germline, CDR1 is MNHNY and CDR2 is SVGAGI (reference sequence). The CDR3 totals 14 residues. V lost 2 bases and J lost 0, with 7 bases in between. The CDR3 nucleotides are TGTGCCAGCAGTTACCGGGAGGCTAACTATGGCTACACCTTC. This codes for CASSYREANYGYTF.

The chain has TRBV12-3 or TRBV12-4 and TRBJ2-2; 9 positions agree with TRBD1. The CDR3 is 17 amino acids. The ends lost 5 bases at V and 3 bases at J; junction bases unmatched: 10. Here the CDR3 reads CASSPGQGGVDTGELFF. CDR3 DNA sequence: TGTGCCAGCAGTCCGGGACAGGGTGGGGTGGACACCGGGGAGCTGTTTTTT.

V usage is TRBV2 and J usage is TRBJ1-5, with D tentatively TRBD1 (6 bases). CDR1 is SNHLY and CDR2 is FYNNEI in the germline V gene. This CDR3 region has 15 residues. Trimming stripped 2 bases from V and 4 bases from J, with 12 bases between. This CDR3 reads CASSETRGANQPQHF. CDR3 nucleotides: TGTGCCAGCAGTGAAACACGGGGGGCTAATCAGCCCCAGCATTTT.

This clonotype showed up many times. The chain has TRBV11-2 and TRBJ2-7; 8 bases fit TRBD1. V was clipped by 2 bases and J by 2 bases; unmatched bases: 11. The CDR3 runs to 17 residues. Germline loops: CDR1 SGHAT, CDR2 FQNNGV. CDR3 nucleotide sequence: TGTGCCAGCAGCTTACCGATCCTGGGGGGACAGGCCTACGAGCAGTACTTC. Protein product: CASSLPILGGQAYEQYF.

This clonotype was found many times. The rearrangement uses TRBV20-1 and TRBJ2-7; TRBD1 agrees at 8 bases. The J segment lost 6 bases and the V segment lost 6 bases, leaving 13 bases of the junction unmatched. The CDR3 is 14 amino acids. CDR1 is DFQATT and CDR2 is SNEGSKA in the germline V gene (reference sequence). The CDR3, as DNA: TGCAGTGCGGCCGGACAGGGTCTTCTAAGCGAGCAGTACTTC. It encodes CSAAGQGLLSEQYF.

The V gene is TRBV7-9, the J gene TRBJ1-5; no definite D call. Germline CDR1 SEHNR, CDR2 FQNEAQ (reference sequence). V was trimmed by 0 bases and J by 6 bases, leaving 12 bases between them. The CDR3 consists of 15 residues. This CDR3 is CASSLAVPDSQPQHF. The CDR3 DNA reads TGTGCCAGCAGCTTAGCCGTGCCGGATTCTCAGCCCCAGCATTTT. The variable domain in full, with the rest retrieved from reference TRBV7-9 and TRBJ1-5, is DTGVSQNPRHKITKRGQNVTFRCDPISEHNRLYWYRQTLGQGPEFLTYFQNEAQLEKSRLLSDRFSAERPKGSFSTLEIQRTEQGDSAMYLCASSLAVPDSQPQHFGDGTRLSIL.

This clonotype was detected a few times. The V gene is TRBV5-1, the J gene TRBJ1-1; possibly TRBD1 for D (6 bases). Germline CDR1 SGHRS, CDR2 YFSETQ. V was shortened by 0 bases and J by 4 bases, with 16 bases between the two germline ends. This CDR3 is built from 16 residues. The CDR3 sequence: CASSLASNRAGTEAFF. The CDR3 coding sequence is TGCGCCAGCAGCTTGGCCTCCAACAGGGCCGGCACTGAAGCTTTCTTT.

This clonotype was observed at least ten times. The rearrangement links TRBV20-1 to TRBJ2-5; perhaps TRBD2 as D (6 bases). Trimming cost V 1 base and J 2 bases, with 14 bases left between them. The CDR3 is 15 amino acids. Germline assignment: CDR1 DFQATT and CDR2 SNEGSKA (reference sequence). This CDR3 is CSARVLGGPQETQYF. CDR3 sequence (DNA): TGCAGTGCTAGAGTATTGGGAGGCCCTCAAGAGACCCAGTACTTC.

There are many counts of this clonotype. The chain couples TRBV6-6 to TRBJ2-7; TRBD2 might be the D (6 bases). In germline, CDR1 is MNHNY, CDR2 SVGAGI (reference sequence). The germline V and J ends were trimmed by 5 bases and 2 bases, with 10 bases remaining between them. The CDR3 contains 13 residues. This chain's CDR3 is CASSPPGAYEQYF. The CDR3, as DNA: TGTGCCAGCAGTCCCCCGGGGGCCTACGAGCAGTACTTC.

The V and J genes are TRBV7-9 and TRBJ1-2; D is possibly TRBD1 (5 bases). There are 14 residues in the CDR3. V was trimmed by 5 bases and J by 4 bases, leaving 14 bases between them. Germline V gene sequence: CDR1 SEHNR, CDR2 FQNEAQ (reference sequence). CDR3 region: CASSPPPGGYGYTF. DNA for the CDR3: TGTGCCAGCAGCCCCCCGCCGGGGGGCTATGGCTACACCTTC.

The table lists this clonotype with a few counts. This chain links TRBV29-1 with TRBJ2-1, with 7 bases aligning to TRBD2. The trim removed 2 bases at V and 6 bases at J, leaving 1 base unmatched. Germline V gives CDR1 SQVTM, CDR2 ANQGSEA. This CDR3 spans 12 amino acids. This CDR3 is CSVESGGNEQFF. For the CDR3, the DNA is TGCAGCGTTGAATCGGGGGGCAATGAGCAGTTCTTC.